The T cell receptor (beta chain) under discussion was sequenced for a study of T cells after yellow fever vaccination. Study summary: Fractions with few cells were prepared using SMART-Seq v4 Ultra Low Input.

TCRdb passed the 5' RACE reads through MiXCR, listing each CDR3 protein once. Of some 240,000 distinct CDR3 sequences detected, 5.2% appear once; the ten largest clones hold around 3.5%. CDR1 is SNHLY and CDR2 is FYNNEI in the germline V gene. The CDR3 is made up of 18 amino acids. Between the trimmed V and J ends, which lost 2 bases and 0 bases, there was a span of 16 bases. Study-level findings and limits: A small share of clonotypes appeared in both CD4 and CD8 compartments.

This clonotype has a handful of counts. What it recognizes is unknown. The TCR sequence derives from a man aged 18 to 30 who received the YFV17D yellow fever vaccine. The chain couples TRBV2 to TRBJ1-4; D remains ambiguous. The input for sequencing was CD4+ T cells sorted from PBMCs, taken on the day of the yellow fever booster vaccination. The CDR3 DNA reads as TGTGCCAGCAGTGAATCATGGCCGAGGAAGGCAACTAATGAAAAACTGTTTTTT. It translates to CASSESWPRKATNEKLFF.